This TCR beta chain was captured by sequencing in a study of blood T cell repertoires in COVID-19. Study-level information: T cells, B-cell-depleted T cells, or PBMCs provided the cDNA or gDNA that served as material.

Generated by immunoSEQ multiplex PCR, the TCRdb table keeps only in-frame clones and is missing some. The sample has approximately 170,000 clones, roughly 84% seen once; the top ten hold under 3%. The CDR3 has 16 amino acids. V lost 4 bases to trimming and J lost 10 bases; unmatched junction nucleotides: 11. Germline V gene lookup returns CDR1 SGHRS and CDR2 YFSETQ. This chain joins TRBV5-1 and TRBJ1-6; TRBD1 aligns across 10 bases. The receptor's source is a human donor with acute or convalescent COVID-19. The donor label of this sample is uncertain. Sample: peripheral blood. The CDR3 bases are TGCGCCAGCAGCCCCGAGACAGGGGGCGCGAGGTCACCCCTCCACTTT. Its protein is CASSPETGGARSPLHF.